One and the same sample provided the 32 T cell receptor beta chains below, sequenced in a study of blood T cell repertoires in COVID-19. Produced via immunoSEQ multiplex PCR; TCRdb's table is partial and in-frame only. The data hold 200,000 to 250,000 clones, with over 75% observed a single time. The sequenced sample was PBMCs or T cells enriched from blood (not recorded which). These receptors originate from a woman under 40 who had been exposed to COVID-19.

V and J are TRBV3-1 (or the pseudogene TRBV3-2) and TRBJ2-3; D is perhaps TRBD1 (7 bases). The CDR3 spans 15 residues. Germline V CDR1 and CDR2: LGHDT, YNNKEL (reference sequence). V gave up 4 bases and J gave up 2 bases, with 13 bases separating them. The CDR3, as DNA: TGTGCCAGCAGCCTTCAGGGGGACTTCACAGATACGCAGTATTTT. It yields the protein CASSLQGDFTDTQYF.

The CDR3 region is CASTGQAPGTQYF. Here the CDR3 DNA reads TGTGCCAGCACGGGACAGGCCCCCGGTACGCAGTATTTT. The chain uses TRBV6-5 and TRBJ2-3; 8 nucleotides line up with TRBD1. The V and J ends lost 7 bases and 8 bases, in that order; junction bases with no gene match: 8. The CDR3 has 13 amino acids. Per the germline V gene, CDR1 is MNHEY and CDR2 is SVGAGI.

The chain carries TRBV4-1 and TRBJ1-1; D not resolved. Trimming took 4 bases from V and 4 from J, leaving 19 bases between them. Germline assignment: CDR1 MGHRA and CDR2 YSYEKL. The CDR3 has 16 amino acids. In DNA form, the CDR3 reads TGCGCCAGCAGCCCAACTTCCCGTCGGAGAGTCACTGAAGCTTTCTTT. Translated: CASSPTSRRRVTEAFF.

The chain has TRBV6-5 and TRBJ1-1, with 8 positions matching TRBD1. The J segment lost 7 bases and the V segment lost 2 bases, leaving 3 bases of the junction unmatched. The CDR3 is made up of 13 amino acids. Germline V gene lookup returns CDR1 MNHEY and CDR2 SVGAGI. CDR3 DNA sequence: TGTGCCAGCAGTTACGGCGGGACAGGTGAAGCTTTCTTT. This encodes CASSYGGTGEAFF.

Notes on this clone: Compared with germline, one end of the junction differs, possibly owing to a read error. The chain links TRBV7-8 to TRBJ2-1; 13 bases fit TRBD2. There are 16 residues in the CDR3. Germline V gene sequence: CDR1 SGHVS, CDR2 FQNEAQ. DNA of the CDR3: TGTGCCAGCAGCCTAGCACTAGCGGGAGGGCCAAATGAGCAGTTCTTC. As protein: CASSLALAGGPNEQFF.

The chain combines TRBV10-1 with TRBJ2-4; D is possibly TRBD2 (6 bases). CDR1 is WNHNN and CDR2 is SYGVQD in the germline V gene (reference sequence). The CDR3 has 16 amino acids. The ends were cut back, 6 bases at V and 0 bases at J, with 15 bases in the middle. CDR3 nucleotides: TGCGCCAGCAGGGCACACCAGGAGGGAGCCAAAAACATTCAGTACTTC. Protein sequence: CASRAHQEGAKNIQYF.

The V gene is TRBV24-1, the J gene TRBJ2-5, with 13 bases matching TRBD2. Germline CDR1 and CDR2: KGHDR and SFDVKD. This CDR3 has 16 amino acids. The J segment lost 4 bases and the V segment lost 5 bases, leaving 6 bases of the junction unmatched. The CDR3 coding sequence is TGTGCCACCAGTGGTCCGGGACTAGCGGGACCAGAGACCCAGTACTTC. This gives the protein CATSGPGLAGPETQYF.

The chain carries TRBV9 and TRBJ1-1; possible D gene TRBD1, 5 bases. CDR1 and CDR2 (germline): SGDLS, YYNGEE. The CDR3 contains 17 residues. V lost 0 bases to trimming and J lost 0 bases, with 15 bases between them. The CDR3 reads CASSVAGGGVLNTEAFF. As DNA, the CDR3 is TGTGCCAGCAGCGTAGCAGGCGGGGGGGTTCTGAACACTGAAGCTTTCTTT. Full variable domain (missing parts from reference TRBV9 and TRBJ1-1): DSGVTQTPKHLITATGQRVTLRCSPRSGDLSVYWYQQSLDQGLQFLIQYYNGEERAKGNILERFSAQQFPDLHSELNLSSLELGDSALYFCASSVAGGGVLNTEAFFGQGTRLTVV.

This chain links TRBV7-2 with TRBJ1-4; 7 bases align to TRBD1. V shed 6 bases and J 7 bases; nucleotides not matched to a gene: 8. CDR1 SGHTA and CDR2 FQGNSA come from the germline V gene. This CDR3 is built from 14 residues. CDR3 sequence (DNA): TGTGCCAGCAGTTTTAGGGGGCGTGGTGAAAAACTGTTTTTT. This sequence encodes CASSFRGRGEKLFF.

This chain links TRBV19 with TRBJ1-2; 8 bases agree with TRBD1. Germline CDR1 LNHDA, CDR2 SQIVND (reference sequence). Germline trimming cut 4 bases from V and 4 bases from J; bases unmatched to any gene: 5. The CDR3 spans 14 residues. The DNA for the CDR3 is TGTGCCAGTAGTACGACAGGGGAAGGCTATGGCTACACCTTC. Protein product: CASSTTGEGYGYTF.

J is TRBJ1-4 and V is TRBV9; unclear D gene. There are 14 residues in the CDR3. Germline V gene lookup returns CDR1 SGDLS and CDR2 YYNGEE. The V end lost 2 bases, the J end lost 0 bases, and 5 bases lay between the germline ends. The CDR3 spells CASSVQATNEKLFF. The CDR3 nucleotides read TGTGCCAGCAGCGTCCAGGCAACTAATGAAAAACTGTTTTTT.

The V call is TRBV12-1, the J call TRBJ2-2; the DNA was not used to check the table's D call, TRBD1. TRBV12-1 counts as a pseudogene. This CDR3 contains 19 residues. CDR3 nucleotides: TGTGCCAGCACCCTGAGCAACACAGGGAAACCCCCGAACACCGGGGAGCTGTTTTTT. Translation gives CASTLSNTGKPPNTGELFF.

The chain combines TRBV7-2 with TRBJ2-1, with unresolved D. Germline CDR1 reads SGHTA; CDR2 reads FQGNSA. CDR3 length equals 16 residues. V was trimmed by 1 base and J by 0 bases, leaving 10 bases between them. CDR3 in DNA: TGTGCCAGCAGCTTAGTAGGCCTAGTCTCCTACAATGAGCAGTTCTTC. Translation gives CASSLVGLVSYNEQFF.

The V and J genes are TRBV20-1 and TRBJ2-1, with 11 positions matching TRBD2. Trimming cost V 4 bases and J 8 bases; bases outside gene matches: 16. In germline, CDR1 is DFQATT, CDR2 SNEGSKA (reference sequence). This CDR3 has 17 residues. CDR3 nucleotide sequence: TGCAGTGCTACTGATTACAGGGGGCTAGCGGGAGGCGATGAGCAGTTCTTC. Translating it yields CSATDYRGLAGGDEQFF.

This clone was seen a few times. Within the sample, other DNA sequences also encode this same CDR3. V gene TRBV19 combines with J gene TRBJ2-3; 8 nucleotides line up with TRBD1. Germline V gene data show CDR1 as LNHDA and CDR2 as SQIVND (reference sequence). Losses at the gene ends were 3 bases for V and 2 bases for J; bases not matched to a gene: 4. This CDR3 is built from 15 residues. DNA of the CDR3: TGTGCCAGTAGTATCCTGGACAGGGCCACAGATACGCAGTATTTT. Residues: CASSILDRATDTQYF.

This chain links TRBV30 with TRBJ2-3; D call uncertain. The CDR3 totals 13 residues. Trimming took 8 bases from V and 7 from J, leaving 19 bases between them. Germline V CDR1 and CDR2: GTSNPN, SVGIG (reference sequence). This CDR3 reads CAGELSIGNTQYF. CDR3 DNA: TGTGCCGGGGAATTATCTATCGGTAATACGCAGTATTTT.

The chain recombines TRBV2 with TRBJ2-4; D perhaps matches TRBD2 (6 bases). This CDR3 is 12 amino acids long. V was cut by 6 bases and J by 10 bases, with 13 bases left in between. The germline V gene encodes CDR1 SNHLY and CDR2 FYNNEI. Here the CDR3 reads CASRRDSMIQYF. CDR3 bases: TGTGCCAGCAGGAGGGACTCAATGATTCAGTACTTC.

The chain recombines TRBV29-1 with TRBJ2-1, with D unclear. The CDR3 spans 10 residues. Looked up from germline, CDR1 is SQVTM and CDR2 is ANQGSEA. V was trimmed by 4 bases and J by 5 bases, leaving 3 bases between them. The CDR3 nucleotides read TGCAGCGTTGCGGACAATGAGCAGTTCTTC. Translating gives CSVADNEQFF.

The rearrangement links TRBV7-2 to TRBJ2-2, with D possibly matching TRBD1 (5 bases). V gave up 1 base and J gave up 7 bases, with 7 bases separating them. This CDR3 comprises 13 residues. CDR1 is SGHTA, CDR2 FQGNSA, per germline. CDR3 in DNA: TGTGCCAGCAGCTTAGTTAGGGGCGGGGAGCTGTTTTTT. Translating it yields CASSLVRGGELFF.

This chain uses TRBV29-1 with TRBJ2-1, with 8 bases identical to TRBD1. The CDR3 runs to 14 residues. V was clipped by 7 bases and J by 4 bases; unmatched bases: 9. Per germline, CDR1 SQVTM and CDR2 ANQGSEA. Here the CDR3 DNA reads TGCAGCGCCAACGACAGGGGCAGATACAATGAGCAGTTCTTC. Residues: CSANDRGRYNEQFF.

V is TRBV7-3 and J is TRBJ2-4; 8 bases map to TRBD2. V dropped 1 base and J dropped 1; count of bases not matched to a gene: 9. Germline lookup yields CDR1 SGHTA and CDR2 FQGTGA. The CDR3 totals 18 residues. The CDR3 DNA is TGTGCCAGCAGCTTAAACGGGAGGGCGGGAACGGCCAAAAACATTCAGTACTTC. This encodes CASSLNGRAGTAKNIQYF. The full variable domain, completed using reference TRBV7-3 and TRBJ2-4, is GAGVSQTPSNKVTEKGKYVELRCDPISGHTALYWYRQSLGQGPEFLIYFQGTGAADDSGLPNDRFFAVRPEGSVSTLKIQRTERGDSAVYLCASSLNGRAGTAKNIQYFGAGTRLSVL.

The genes are TRBV2 and TRBJ2-5; D may be TRBD2 (6 bases). The V and J ends lost 7 bases and 3 bases respectively, with 36 bases between them. CDR3 length: 21 residues. The germline V gene encodes CDR1 SNHLY and CDR2 FYNNEI. CDR3: CASTLPRSVTSILTWEETQYF. CDR3 nucleotide sequence: TGTGCCAGCACTCTTCCTCGTTCCGTCACTAGCATACTAACCTGGGAAGAGACCCAGTACTTC.

The chain couples TRBV6-5 to TRBJ2-3; maybe TRBD2 (5 bases). Germline assignment: CDR1 MNHEY and CDR2 SVGAGI. This CDR3 region has 15 residues. V dropped 6 bases and J dropped 0 bases, with 13 bases sitting between them. CDR3 loop: CASRLMGASTDTQYF. The CDR3 DNA sequence: TGTGCCAGCAGACTGATGGGAGCTAGCACAGATACGCAGTATTTT.

The chain uses TRBV19 and TRBJ2-7, with D possibly matching TRBD2 (6 bases). Trimming removed 5 bases from V and 6 bases from J, with 11 bases in between. The germline V gene has CDR1 LNHDA and CDR2 SQIVND (reference sequence). This CDR3 region has 12 residues. This CDR3 is CASSSGGFEQYF. CDR3 in DNA: TGTGCCAGTAGTTCCGGGGGTTTCGAGCAGTACTTC. Combining the CDR3 with reference TRBV19 and TRBJ2-7 gives the whole variable domain DGGITQSPKYLFRKEGQNVTLSCEQNLNHDAMYWYRQDPGQGLRLIYYSQIVNDFQKGDIAEGYSVSREKKESFPLTVTSAQKNPTAFYLCASSSGGFEQYFGPGTRLTVT.

The chain links TRBV12-3 or TRBV12-4 to TRBJ2-1; no reliable D call. V dropped 5 bases and J dropped 6 bases, with 11 bases sitting between them. The CDR3 totals 13 residues. The chain's CDR3 is CASSQFATNEQFF. In DNA, the CDR3 is TGTGCCAGCAGTCAATTCGCTACCAATGAGCAGTTCTTC.

The V call is TRBV19, the J call TRBJ2-2; weak D call: TRBD1 (6 bases). This CDR3 has 14 residues. Germline V gene data show CDR1 as LNHDA and CDR2 as SQIVND (reference sequence). V was cut by 9 bases and J by 3 bases, with 14 bases left in between. As DNA, the CDR3 is TGTGCCAGCACGCCTCAGGGGTACACCGGGGAGCTGTTTTTT. Its translation: CASTPQGYTGELFF.

V gene TRBV9 combines with J gene TRBJ1-2, with 7 bases that match TRBD1. The trim removed 4 bases at V and 6 bases at J, leaving 6 bases unmatched. Looked up from germline, CDR1 is SGDLS and CDR2 is YYNGEE. The CDR3 has 13 amino acids. CDR3 DNA: TGTGCCAGCAGCCCCACAGGGGTTGATGGCTACACCTTC. Translating gives CASSPTGVDGYTF.

The chain couples TRBV5-1 to TRBJ2-7; TRBD2 agrees at 13 bases. Germline V lookup: CDR1 SGHRS, CDR2 YFSETQ. This CDR3 has 15 amino acids. Unmatched junction bases numbered 8, after V lost 7 bases and J lost 4 bases. The DNA for the CDR3 is TGCGCCAGCGGTACCGGGACTAGCGGGACTTACGAGCAGTACTTC. Translating gives CASGTGTSGTYEQYF.

The CDR3 here is CASSQEGQADGYTF. Here the CDR3 DNA reads TGCGCCAGCAGCCAGGAGGGACAGGCAGATGGCTACACCTTC. V gene TRBV4-1 combines with J gene TRBJ1-2; TRBD1 aligns across 8 bases. Germline V gene sequence: CDR1 MGHRA, CDR2 YSYEKL. With 3 bases clipped from V and 6 bases from J, the junction kept 6 bases outside the gene matches. The CDR3 length is 14 residues.

The chain has TRBV5-5 and TRBJ2-5; 8 positions agree with TRBD1. The CDR3 contains 14 residues. Germline CDR1 and CDR2: SGHKS and YYEKEE (reference sequence). V lost 1 base, J lost 3 bases, and 2 bases stayed unmatched. The DNA for the CDR3 is TGTGCCAGCAGCTTGACAGGGGGAAAAGAGACCCAGTACTTC. Its protein is CASSLTGGKETQYF. Together with reference TRBV5-5 and TRBJ2-5, the CDR3 gives the full variable domain: DAGVTQSPTHLIKTRGQQVTLRCSPISGHKSVSWYQQVLGQGPQFIFQYYEKEERGRGNFPDRFSARQFPNYSSELNVNALLLGDSALYLCASSLTGGKETQYFGPGTRLLVL.

J is TRBJ1-1 and V is TRBV14; D not certain. V shed 3 bases and J shed 1 base, with 9 bases lying between them. The CDR3 length is 14 residues. Germline CDR1 and CDR2: SGHDN and FVKESK. The CDR3 DNA is TGTGCCAGCAGCCACCGTGGGAGGAACACTGAAGCTTTCTTT. It is translated as CASSHRGRNTEAFF.

The V gene is TRBV10-3, the J gene TRBJ2-7; a possible D gene is TRBD2 (6 bases). This CDR3 has 13 amino acids. Trimming shortened V by 4 bases and J by 3 bases, and 10 bases separated the two germline ends. Germline V gene data show CDR1 as ENHRY and CDR2 as SYGVKD. CDR3 sequence (DNA): TGTGCCATCAGTGGGAGGGCCCTCTACGAGCAGTACTTC. It specifies CAISGRALYEQYF.